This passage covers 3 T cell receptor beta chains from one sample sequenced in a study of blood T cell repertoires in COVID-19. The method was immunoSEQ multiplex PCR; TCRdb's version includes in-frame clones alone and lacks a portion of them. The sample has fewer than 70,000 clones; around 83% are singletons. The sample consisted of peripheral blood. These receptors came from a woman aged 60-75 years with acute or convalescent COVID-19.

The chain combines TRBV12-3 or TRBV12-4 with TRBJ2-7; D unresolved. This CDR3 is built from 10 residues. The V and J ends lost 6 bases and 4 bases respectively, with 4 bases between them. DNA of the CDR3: TGTGCCAGCAGCCGTTACGAGCAGTACTTC. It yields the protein CASSRYEQYF.

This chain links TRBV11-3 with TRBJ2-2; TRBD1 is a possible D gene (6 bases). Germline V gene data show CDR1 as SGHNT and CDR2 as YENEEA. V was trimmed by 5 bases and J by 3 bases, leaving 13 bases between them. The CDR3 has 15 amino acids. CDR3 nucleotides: TGTGCCAGCAGCGCGCAGGGGCCTGACACCGGGGAGCTGTTTTTT. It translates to CASSAQGPDTGELFF.

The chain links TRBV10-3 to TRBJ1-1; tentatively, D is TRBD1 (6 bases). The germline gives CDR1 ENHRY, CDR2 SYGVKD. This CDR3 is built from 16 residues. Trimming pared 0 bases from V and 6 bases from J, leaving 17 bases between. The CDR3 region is CAISESTGGGGAEAFF. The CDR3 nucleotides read TGTGCCATCAGTGAGTCGACGGGGGGCGGAGGCGCTGAAGCTTTCTTT.